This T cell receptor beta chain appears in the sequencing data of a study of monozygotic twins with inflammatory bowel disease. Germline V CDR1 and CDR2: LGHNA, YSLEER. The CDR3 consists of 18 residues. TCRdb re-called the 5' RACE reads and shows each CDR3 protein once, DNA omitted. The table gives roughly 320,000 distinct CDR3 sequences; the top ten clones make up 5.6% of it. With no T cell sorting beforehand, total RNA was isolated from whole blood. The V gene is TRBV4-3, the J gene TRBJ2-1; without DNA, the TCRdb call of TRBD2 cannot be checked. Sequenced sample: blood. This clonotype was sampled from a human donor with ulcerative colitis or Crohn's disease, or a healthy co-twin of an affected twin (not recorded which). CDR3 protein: CASSQDRVSGETNNEQFF.